This T cell receptor (beta chain) came from a study of CD4 T cells in relation to SARS-CoV-2 and coronaviruses. Study summary: The negative reference was HIV-1 Nef peptide pool or peptide-free culture. General study results and limits: This crossreactivity analysis covered spike protein alone, no other viral proteins. No donor gave both pre-pandemic and post-infection samples.

Germline V gene lookup returns CDR1 MNHNY and CDR2 SVGAGI (reference sequence). This CDR3 contains 15 residues. With 6 bases removed from V and 0 bases from J, the gap between germline ends came to 14 bases. The unexposed donors gave CD4+ T cells in about 2010-2019, prior to COVID-19. Isolation of CD4+ T cells took place after roughly nine days in culture. This table comes from immunoSEQ multiplex PCR, and its TCRdb copy is limited to in-frame clones, with some not included. The sample holds 16,000 or so clones; 65% to 85% are singletons and the top ten take over 8%. Concerning this clone: Antigen unknown.

The sequencing input was CD4+ T cells from PBMCs, cultured in vitro. The TCR comes from a human donor in good health. The chain links TRBV6-6 to TRBJ1-1; D is perhaps TRBD1 (6 bases). CDR3 in amino acids: CASSPARGLNTEAFF. The CDR3 DNA follows: TGTGCCAGCAGCCCCGCCAGGGGCCTGAACACTGAAGCTTTCTTT.